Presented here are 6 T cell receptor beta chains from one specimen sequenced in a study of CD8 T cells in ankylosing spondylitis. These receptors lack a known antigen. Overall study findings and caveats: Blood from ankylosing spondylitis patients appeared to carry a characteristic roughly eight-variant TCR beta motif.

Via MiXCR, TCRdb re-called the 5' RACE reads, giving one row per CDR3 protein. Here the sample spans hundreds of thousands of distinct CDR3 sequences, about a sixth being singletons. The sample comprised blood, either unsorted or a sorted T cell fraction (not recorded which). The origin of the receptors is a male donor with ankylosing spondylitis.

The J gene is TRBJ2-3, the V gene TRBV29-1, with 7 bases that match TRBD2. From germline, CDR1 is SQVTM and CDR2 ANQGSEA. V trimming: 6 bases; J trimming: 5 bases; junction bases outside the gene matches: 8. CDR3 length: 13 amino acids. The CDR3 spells CSVSGGGKDTQYF. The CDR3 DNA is TGCAGCGTATCTGGGGGGGGTAAAGATACGCAGTATTTT.

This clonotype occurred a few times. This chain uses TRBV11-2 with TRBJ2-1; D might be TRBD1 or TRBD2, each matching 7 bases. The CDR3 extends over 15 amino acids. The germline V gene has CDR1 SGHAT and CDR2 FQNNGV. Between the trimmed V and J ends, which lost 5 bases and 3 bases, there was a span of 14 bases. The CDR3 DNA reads TGTGCCAGCAGCCCAGGGGGGGAAAACTACAATGAGCAGTTCTTC. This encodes CASSPGGENYNEQFF. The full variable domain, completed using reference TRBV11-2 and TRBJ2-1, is EAGVAQSPRYKIIEKRQSVAFWCNPISGHATLYWYQQILGQGPKLLIQFQNNGVVDDSQLPKDRFSAERLKGVDSTLKIQPAKLEDSAVYLCASSPGGENYNEQFFGPGTRLTVL.

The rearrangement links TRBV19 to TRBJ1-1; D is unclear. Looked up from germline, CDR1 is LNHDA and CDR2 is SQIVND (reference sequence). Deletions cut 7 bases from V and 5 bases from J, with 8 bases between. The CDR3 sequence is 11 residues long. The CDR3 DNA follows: TGTGCCAGTACCGCCGGGACTGAAGCTTTCTTT. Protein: CASTAGTEAFF.

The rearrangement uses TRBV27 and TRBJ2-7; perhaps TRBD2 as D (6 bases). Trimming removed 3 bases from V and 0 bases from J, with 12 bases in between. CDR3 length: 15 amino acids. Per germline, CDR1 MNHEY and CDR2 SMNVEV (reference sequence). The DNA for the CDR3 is TGTGCCAGCAGTTTCCTTGGAGGGAGCTCCTACGAGCAGTACTTC. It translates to CASSFLGGSSYEQYF.

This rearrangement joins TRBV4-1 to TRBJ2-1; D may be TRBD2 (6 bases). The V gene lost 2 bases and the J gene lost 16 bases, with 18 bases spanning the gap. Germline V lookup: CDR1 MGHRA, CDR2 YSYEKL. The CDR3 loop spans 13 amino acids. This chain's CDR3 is CASSQSIAAPGFF. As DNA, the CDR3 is TGCGCCAGCAGCCAATCAATAGCGGCTCCGGGTTTCTTC.

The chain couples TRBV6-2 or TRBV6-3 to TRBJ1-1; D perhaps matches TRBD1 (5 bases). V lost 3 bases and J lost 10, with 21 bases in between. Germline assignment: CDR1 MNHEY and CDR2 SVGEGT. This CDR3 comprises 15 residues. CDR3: CASSYYGMTASSAFF. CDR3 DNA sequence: TGTGCCAGCAGTTATTACGGGATGACAGCCTCGTCAGCTTTCTTT.